Shown below are 4 T cell receptor beta chains from a single sample sequenced in a study of cytomegalovirus exposure and HLA in healthy donors (dated 2017 in TCRdb). Library preparation employed the immunoSEQ multiplex PCR assay. For the multiplex PCR, a mixture combining 60 forward primers for TCR Vbeta segments and 13 reverse primers for TCR Jbeta segments was used. TCRdb limited this immuneACCESS table to in-frame rearrangements with V and J called. A share of clones is missing; checked studies link under half to unresolved V genes, and the rest is unexplained. The sample table contains about 120,000 clones; only one count was recorded for approximately 80% of them. 7.5% to 9.5% of the sample goes to the ten largest clones. Specimen: PBMCs. Receptors were obtained from a female donor in good health and CMV-seropositive.

This clone has only a few counts. The V call is TRBV9, the J call TRBJ1-1; D gene unclear. The V end lost 0 bases, the J end lost 4 bases, and 13 bases lay between the germline ends. This CDR3 has 15 amino acids. CDR1 SGDLS and CDR2 YYNGEE come from the germline V gene. This CDR3 reads CASSVASGMSTEAFF. Here the CDR3 DNA reads TGTGCCAGCAGCGTAGCTTCGGGGATGAGCACTGAAGCTTTCTTT.

This clone was seen only a few times. This chain uses TRBV30 with TRBJ1-5, with a possible D match to TRBD1 (5 bases). CDR3 length: 13 residues. V was trimmed by 2 bases and J by 7 bases, leaving 12 bases between them. The germline V gene encodes CDR1 GTSNPN and CDR2 SVGIG (reference sequence). The DNA of the CDR3 is TGTGCCTGGAGTCCCCAGTGGGGCCAGCCCCAGCATTTT. This sequence encodes CAWSPQWGQPQHF.

The chain carries TRBV5-1 and TRBJ2-7; possible D gene TRBD1, 6 bases. The germline V gene has CDR1 SGHRS and CDR2 YFSETQ. V lost 2 bases, J lost 5 bases, and 14 bases lay in between. The CDR3 length is 14 residues. CDR3 coding DNA: TGCGCCAGCAGCTTAGGGCAGGGGTTCGACGAGCAGTACTTC. Translation: CASSLGQGFDEQYF.

V is TRBV9 and J is TRBJ1-6, with 8 bases identical to TRBD1. This CDR3 comprises 17 residues. Losses at the gene ends were 3 bases for V and 10 bases for J; bases not matched to a gene: 15. From germline, CDR1 is SGDLS and CDR2 YYNGEE. CDR3 residues: CASSGRSGQGVYSPLHF. The CDR3 nucleotides are TGTGCCAGCAGCGGCCGAAGTGGACAGGGAGTGTACTCACCCCTCCACTTT.